This T cell receptor beta chain was sequenced during a study of T cell changes during pregnancy in multiple sclerosis. Sequenced by immunoSEQ multiplex PCR; TCRdb stores in-frame clones only, minus some. This sample has 130,000 or so clones, with roughly 95% found just once. This CDR3 is 15 amino acids long. V shed 5 bases and J shed 3 bases, with 14 bases lying between them. CDR1 and CDR2 from the germline V gene are MNHEY and SVGAGI. This clone appeared a single time. The gene calls are TRBV6-5 and TRBJ1-5; no clear D gene. The source material was peripheral blood, sampled after pregnancy. This sequence originates from a female donor with multiple sclerosis, enrolled in a pregnancy study. DNA of the CDR3: TGTGCCAGCAGTCGGACCCGGGAGTACAATCAGCCCCAGCATTTT. It specifies CASSRTREYNQPQHF.